This TCR beta chain is drawn from a study of blood T cells in healthy people across ages. Regarding the study as a whole: Age advanced and TCR beta diversity per million T cells fell, roughly linearly.

Concerning this clonotype itself: Its target is not known.

PCR was performed a second time for roughly 6 to 12 cycles using a sample-barcoded 5' primer and a J-beta primer mix. TCRdb itself ran the 5' RACE reads through MiXCR, one entry per CDR3 protein. The profile shows more than 900,000 distinct CDR3 sequences, roughly a quarter of them singletons. Germline CDR1 is MDHEN and CDR2 is SYDVKM. CDR3 length: 14 amino acids. The sample was also linked to a second study, of T cells of mothers and their children. That study reports: Study donors consisted of a few healthy Caucasian mothers and their six children.

This TCR was sampled from a girl aged 2 to 10 in good health. The material sequenced was blood. This sequence joins TRBV28 and TRBJ2-5, with D uncertain. The J call is uncertain, as TRBJ2-7 better fits the DNA end. CDR3 protein: CASSLALPTYEQYF. Here the CDR3 DNA reads TGTGCCAGCAGTTTGGCCCTCCCGACCTACGAGCAGTACTTC.